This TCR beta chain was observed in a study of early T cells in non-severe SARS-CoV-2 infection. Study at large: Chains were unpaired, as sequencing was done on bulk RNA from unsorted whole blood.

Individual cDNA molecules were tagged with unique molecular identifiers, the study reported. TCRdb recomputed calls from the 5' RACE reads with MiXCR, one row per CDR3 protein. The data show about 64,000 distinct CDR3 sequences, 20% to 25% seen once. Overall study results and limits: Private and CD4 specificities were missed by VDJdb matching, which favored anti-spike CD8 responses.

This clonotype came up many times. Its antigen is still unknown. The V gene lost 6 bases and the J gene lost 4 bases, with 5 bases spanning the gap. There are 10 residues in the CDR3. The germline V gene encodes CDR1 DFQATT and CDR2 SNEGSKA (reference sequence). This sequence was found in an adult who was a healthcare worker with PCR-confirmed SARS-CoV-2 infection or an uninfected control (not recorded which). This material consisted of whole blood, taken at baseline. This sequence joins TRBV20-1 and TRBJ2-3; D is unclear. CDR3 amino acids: CSAGADTQYF. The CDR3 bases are TGCAGTGCGGGTGCAGATACGCAGTATTTT.